The 9 T cell receptor beta chains reported below all come from one sample, sequenced in a study of early T cells in non-severe SARS-CoV-2 infection. TCRdb reanalysed the 5' RACE reads using MiXCR and keeps one entry per CDR3 protein. In the table there are about 44,000 distinct CDR3 sequences, about 25% of which are singletons. Here the sequenced sample was whole blood, taken at baseline. Receptors originate from an adult who was a healthcare worker with PCR-confirmed SARS-CoV-2 infection or an uninfected control (not recorded which).

The chain joins TRBV29-1 to TRBJ2-1, with 9 positions matching TRBD1. J was trimmed by 7 bases and V by 0 bases; bases with no gene match: 4. The CDR3 extends over 14 amino acids. CDR1 is SQVTM, CDR2 ANQGSEA, per germline. The CDR3 DNA reads as TGCAGCGTTGAAGACTGGACAGGGGAAAATGAGCAGTTCTTC. The encoded protein is CSVEDWTGENEQFF.

This rearrangement joins TRBV6-5 to TRBJ2-3; D not certain. The CDR3 is made up of 14 amino acids. Germline assignment: CDR1 MNHEY and CDR2 SVGAGI. The V gene lost 6 bases and the J gene lost 5 bases, with 15 bases spanning the gap. DNA for the CDR3: TGTGCCAGCAGCCTGGACCCCGGTAGAGATACGCAGTATTTT. Amino acids: CASSLDPGRDTQYF.

The chain couples TRBV5-6 to TRBJ2-3, with D perhaps matching TRBD2 (7 bases). The CDR3 has 15 residues. Trimming left V 6 bases short and J 0 bases short, with 14 bases between. Germline V CDR1 and CDR2: SGHDT, YYEEEE. CDR3 amino acids: CASTPGGTSTDTQYF. The CDR3 region has the DNA TGTGCCAGCACCCCGGGGGGCACCAGCACAGATACGCAGTATTTT.

This chain uses TRBV20-1 with TRBJ2-1; D perhaps matches TRBD2 (7 bases). Between the trimmed V and J ends, which lost 6 bases and 3 bases, there was a span of 15 bases. The CDR3 consists of 14 residues. Per the germline V gene, CDR1 is DFQATT and CDR2 is SNEGSKA (reference sequence). CDR3 protein: CSAGRGAGYNEQFF. CDR3 DNA: TGCAGTGCAGGTCGGGGGGCCGGCTACAATGAGCAGTTCTTC.

The chain joins TRBV5-4 to TRBJ2-6, with D possibly matching TRBD1 (5 bases). Germline CDR1 SGHNT, CDR2 YYREEE (reference sequence). The CDR3 covers 15 residues. The ends were cut back, 0 bases at V and 1 base at J, with 5 bases in the middle. CDR3 region: CASSLEGSGANVLTF. The CDR3 region has the DNA TGTGCCAGCAGCTTGGAGGGGTCTGGGGCCAACGTCCTGACTTTC.

This clonotype was found a few times. This chain links TRBV6-6 with TRBJ1-5; no reliable D call. The CDR3 extends over 15 amino acids. Germline V CDR1 and CDR2: MNHNY, SVGAGI (reference sequence). Trimming shortened V by 0 bases and J by 7 bases, and 13 bases separated the two germline ends. The CDR3 is CASSYSTQATQPQHF. The CDR3 nucleotides are TGTGCCAGCAGTTACTCGACGCAGGCAACGCAGCCCCAGCATTTT.

The sample holds a few counts of this clonotype. The chain couples TRBV4-1 to TRBJ1-2, with D perhaps TRBD1 (6 bases). The V end was cut by 0 bases, the J end by 4 bases, with 15 bases between. Germline lookup yields CDR1 MGHRA and CDR2 YSYEKL. The CDR3 is 16 amino acids. For the CDR3, the DNA is TGCGCCAGCAGCCAAGAAGGGGGACTGAGGGCCTATGGCTACACCTTC. This encodes CASSQEGGLRAYGYTF.

This clonotype occurred a few times. The rearrangement links TRBV4-2 to TRBJ2-5, with D tentatively TRBD1 (5 bases). Deletions cut 1 base from V and 2 bases from J, with 8 bases between. Per the germline V gene, CDR1 is LGHNA and CDR2 is YNFKEQ. CDR3 length equals 14 residues. In DNA form, the CDR3 reads TGTGCCAGCAGCCAAGTCGACAGACAAGAGACCCAGTACTTC. The encoded protein is CASSQVDRQETQYF.

This chain uses TRBV7-2 with TRBJ1-1; D remains unclear. Germline-derived CDR1 and CDR2 are SGHTA and FQGNSA. The germline V and J ends were trimmed by 3 bases and 4 bases, with 9 bases remaining between them. The CDR3 runs to 13 residues. The CDR3 region is CASSLGRATEAFF. The CDR3 DNA follows: TGTGCCAGCAGCTTGGGGAGGGCCACTGAAGCTTTCTTT.